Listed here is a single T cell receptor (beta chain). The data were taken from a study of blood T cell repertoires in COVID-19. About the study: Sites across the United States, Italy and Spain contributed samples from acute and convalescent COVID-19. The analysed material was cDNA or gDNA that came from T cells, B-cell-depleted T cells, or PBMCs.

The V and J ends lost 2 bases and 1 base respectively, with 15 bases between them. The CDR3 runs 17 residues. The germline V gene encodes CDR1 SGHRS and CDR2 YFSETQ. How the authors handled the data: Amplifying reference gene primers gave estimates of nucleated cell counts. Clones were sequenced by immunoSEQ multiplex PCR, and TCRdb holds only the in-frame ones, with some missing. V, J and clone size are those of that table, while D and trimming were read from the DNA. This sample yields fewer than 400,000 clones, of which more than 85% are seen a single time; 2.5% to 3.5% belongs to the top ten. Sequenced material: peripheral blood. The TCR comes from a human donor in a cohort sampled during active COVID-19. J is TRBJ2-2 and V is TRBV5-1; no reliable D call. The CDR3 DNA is TGCGCCAGCAGCTTCCGCGCCCTCTACCGGAACACCGGGGAGCTGTTTTTT. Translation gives CASSFRALYRNTGELFF. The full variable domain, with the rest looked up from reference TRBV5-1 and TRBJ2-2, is KAGVTQTPRYLIKTRGQQVTLSCSPISGHRSVSWYQQTPGQGLQFLFEYFSETQRNKGNFPGRFSGRQFSNSRSEMNVSTLELGDSALYLCASSFRALYRNTGELFFGEGSRLTVL.